Listed below are T cell receptor beta chains from one sample, sequenced in a study of OX40 agonist ivuxolimab in advanced cancers. Using immunoSEQ multiplex PCR, the repertoire was profiled, and TCRdb retains in-frame clones only, with some absent. The data contain roughly 38,000 clones, more than 80% of them singletons. This specimen was CD4+ or CD8+ T cells sorted from blood, taken in a trial of the OX40 agonist ivuxolimab. The origin of the receptors is an adult with an advanced solid tumor such as melanoma, head and neck, liver or kidney cancer. CDR3s include the opening cysteine and the closing phenylalanine or tryptophan. Each record gives: clone size, V gene, J gene, D gene, CDR3 DNA, CDR3 protein. D genes are given only for firm matches. Clone size appears in some rows only: once, few, many, or a class for an expanded clone.

>NA|TRBV4-1|TRBJ1-2|NA
TGCGCCAGCAGCCAGGTCCTCAGTCATGGCTACACCTTC
CASSQVLSHGYTF
>once|TRBV5-1|TRBJ1-1|NA
TGCGCCAGCAGCAAGCCGGAGTCGACTGAAGCTTTCTTT
CASSKPESTEAFF
>NA|TRBV6-5|TRBJ2-5|TRBD1
TGTGCCAGCAGTTACTCGGGGGACAGTGGGGAGACCCAGTACTTC
CASSYSGDSGETQYF
>once|TRBV7-2|TRBJ2-7|NA
TGTGCCAGCAGCTCAGGGGCAGGGACTAACGAGCAGTACTTC
CASSSGAGTNEQYF
>NA|TRBV5-1|TRBJ2-1|TRBD1
TGCGCCAGCAGTAGGGGACAGGGGATCTACAATGAGCAGTTCTTC
CASSRGQGIYNEQFF
>NA|TRBV15|TRBJ2-1|NA
TGTGCCACCAGCAGAGATGGGAAGTCGCGGAATGAGCAGTTCTTC
CATSRDGKSRNEQFF
>NA|TRBV7-3|TRBJ2-1|NA
TGTGCCAGCAGCTTAGTCCCCCGGCACCCTACTGGCGTACATGAGCAGTTCTTC
CASSLVPRHPTGVHEQFF
>NA|TRBV5-6|TRBJ1-6|NA
TGTGCCAGCAGCTTGGGGCATAATTCACCCCTCCACTTT
CASSLGHNSPLHF
>NA|TRBV7-9|TRBJ1-1|NA
TGTGCCAGCAGCCGAGACGGGAACACTGAAGCTTTCTTT
CASSRDGNTEAFF
>NA|TRBV2|TRBJ1-5|NA
TGTGCCAGCAGCCCAGTATCGTCTTATAGCAATCAGCCCCAGCATTTT
CASSPVSSYSNQPQHF
>NA|TRBV6-4|TRBJ1-1|NA
TGTGCCAGCTCCCCCACCGGGCAGGGATGGCGGAACACTGAAGCTTTCTTT
CASSPTGQGWRNTEAFF
>NA|TRBV11-2|TRBJ1-6|TRBD1
TGTGCCAGCAGCACACAGGGGTATGGTTCACCCCTCCACTTT
CASSTQGYGSPLHF
>NA|TRBV5-1|TRBJ2-3|NA
TGCGCCAGCAGCTTGGCGGAGACACTTAGCACAGATACGCAGTATTTT
CASSLAETLSTDTQYF
>NA|TRBV4-2|TRBJ2-7|TRBD2
TGTGCCAGCAGCCAAGATTCCGGAGCGGGGGTGCCCTACGAGCAGTACTTC
CASSQDSGAGVPYEQYF
>NA|TRBV11-1|TRBJ1-1|NA
TGTGCCAGCAGCTTACCCCTCACAGGGCCAGCTTTCTTT
CASSLPLTGPAFF
>NA|TRBV7-8|TRBJ1-5|NA
TGTGCCAGCAGCTTAATTCACGGAGACAATCAGCCCCAGCATTTT
CASSLIHGDNQPQHF
>NA|TRBV2|TRBJ2-7|NA
TGTGCCAGCAGTGAGGGGTCAGACTACGAGCAGTACTTC
CASSEGSDYEQYF
>NA|TRBV19|TRBJ2-3|TRBD2
TGTGCCAGTAGTATAGTGGGACTAGCCATAGATACGCAGTATTTT
CASSIVGLAIDTQYF
>NA|TRBV4-1|TRBJ1-2|TRBD1
TGCGCCAGCAGCCAACCGGGACAGCCTAACTATGGCTACACCTTC
CASSQPGQPNYGYTF
>NA|TRBV5-6|TRBJ1-5|NA
TGTGCCAGCAGCTTGGCAGGTCGGGGTCTCTATAGCAATCAGCCCCAGCATTTT
CASSLAGRGLYSNQPQHF
>NA|TRBV5-6|TRBJ1-1|NA
TGTGCCAGCAGTCCCACCCAGGAAACTGAAGCTTTCTTT
CASSPTQETEAFF
>once|TRBV5-1|TRBJ2-5|TRBD2
TGCGCCAGCAGCTTGAGGCGGGGGGCCTCTCCGGAGACCCAGTACTTC
CASSLRRGASPETQYF
>NA|TRBV5-1|TRBJ2-3|NA
TGCGCCAGCAGCTGGACCGGCGCGACAGATACGCAGTATTTT
CASSWTGATDTQYF
>NA|TRBV10-3|TRBJ2-3|NA
TGTGCCATCAGTGTGGGGGGCGGGGGACCCACAGATACGCAGTATTTT
CAISVGGGGPTDTQYF
>NA|TRBV5-1|TRBJ1-1|NA
TGCGCCAGCAGGGACAGTATGAACACTGAAGCTTTCTTT
CASRDSMNTEAFF
>NA|TRBV2|TRBJ2-2|TRBD1
TGTGCCAGCAGCGAATGGACAGGGCGCACCGGGGAGCTGTTTTTT
CASSEWTGRTGELFF
>NA|TRBV5-1|TRBJ1-1|TRBD1
TGCGCCAGCAGCTTGACAGGGGGCGGCTTAGTGACTGAAGCTTTCTTT
CASSLTGGGLVTEAFF
>NA|TRBV5-6|TRBJ2-2|TRBD1
TGTGCCAGCGGTCAACCGGGACAGGGGACCACCGGGGAGCTGTTTTTT
CASGQPGQGTTGELFF
>NA|TRBV7-2|TRBJ2-7|TRBD1
TGTGCCAGCAGCTTAGAGAGGGACAGGGGATACGAGCAGTACTTC
CASSLERDRGYEQYF
>NA|TRBV6-5|TRBJ1-2|TRBD1
TGTGCCAGCAGTTCTAACAGGGGAGGGGTTAACTATGGCTACACCTTC
CASSSNRGGVNYGYTF
>NA|TRBV5-1|TRBJ1-2|TRBD1
TGCGCCAGCACAGGGACAGGGGGAAACTATGGCTACACCTTC
CASTGTGGNYGYTF
>NA|TRBV10-3|TRBJ1-4|NA
TGTGCCATCAGTGAGTCGGGTCGAACAGGGACTGATGAAAAACTGTTTTTT
CAISESGRTGTDEKLFF
>NA|TRBV2|TRBJ1-1|NA
TGTGCCAGCAGTTTCGAGGGACGCAGGGTATCCACTGAAGCTTTCTTT
CASSFEGRRVSTEAFF
>NA|TRBV2|TRBJ2-1|TRBD1
TGTGCCAGCAGTGTAGAACAGGGGGCCTACAATGAGCAGTTCTTC
CASSVEQGAYNEQFF
>NA|TRBV6-6|TRBJ1-5|NA
TGTGCCAGCAGTTACTTGGGGGCCGGAGGGCCCCAGCATTTT
CASSYLGAGGPQHF
>NA|TRBV6-7|TRBJ1-3|NA
TGTGCCAGCAGTTACCACGATCTACAAGGGTGGATCGAGAGAAACACCATATATTTT
CASSYHDLQGWIERNTIYF
>once|TRBV7-2|TRBJ1-2|NA
TGTGCCAGCCTGCTCCCAGGGAATGGCTACACCTTC
CASLLPGNGYTF
>NA|TRBV7-6|TRBJ1-1|NA
TGTGCCAGCAGCTTAGGCTTAAGCAGAAACACTGAAGCTTTCTTT
CASSLGLSRNTEAFF
>once|TRBV6-5|TRBJ1-2|TRBD1
TGTGCCAGCAGTTACTCGGACAGGGGGCGAGGTGGCTACACCTTC
CASSYSDRGRGGYTF
>NA|TRBV18|TRBJ1-2|TRBD1
TGTGCCAGCTCACTCTTAGGAGCGGGACAGGGGCCTCCCAACTATGGCTACACCTTC
CASSLLGAGQGPPNYGYTF
>once|TRBV2|TRBJ2-2|TRBD2
TGTGCCAGCAGTGCTAGCGGGAACACCGGGGAGCTGTTTTTT
CASSASGNTGELFF
>NA|TRBV25-1|TRBJ2-1|NA
TGTGCCAGCACCTCAATAAAAAATGAGCAGTTCTTC
CASTSIKNEQFF